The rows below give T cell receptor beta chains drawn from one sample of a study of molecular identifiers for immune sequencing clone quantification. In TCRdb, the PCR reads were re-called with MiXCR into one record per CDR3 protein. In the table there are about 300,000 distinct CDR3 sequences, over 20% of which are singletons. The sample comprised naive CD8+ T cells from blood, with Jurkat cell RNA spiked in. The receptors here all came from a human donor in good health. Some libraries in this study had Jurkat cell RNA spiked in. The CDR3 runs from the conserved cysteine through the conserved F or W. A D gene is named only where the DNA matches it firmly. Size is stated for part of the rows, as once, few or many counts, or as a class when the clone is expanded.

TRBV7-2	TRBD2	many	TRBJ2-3	CASSLEGLAGGYTQYF	TGTGCCAGCAGCTTAGAAGGACTAGCGGGAGGGTATACGCAGTATTTT
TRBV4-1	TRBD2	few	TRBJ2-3	CASSQEVGGAYTDTQYF	TGCGCCAGCAGCCAAGAGGTCGGGGGGGCCTACACAGATACGCAGTATTTT
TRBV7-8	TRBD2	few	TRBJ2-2	CASSRDGLAGGAGELFF	TGTGCCAGCAGCAGAGACGGACTAGCGGGGGGAGCCGGGGAGCTGTTTTTT
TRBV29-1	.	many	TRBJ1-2	CSVEGGTLNYGYTF	TGCAGCGTTGAAGGAGGGACGCTTAACTATGGCTACACCTTC
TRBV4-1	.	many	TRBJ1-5	CASSQDGGYGNQPQHF	TGCGCCAGCAGCCAAGACGGGGGATATGGCAATCAGCCCCAGCATTTT
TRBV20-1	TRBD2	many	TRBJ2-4	CSARDPLAGGLGKNIQYF	TGCAGTGCTAGAGATCCGCTAGCGGGAGGTTTAGGCAAAAACATTCAGTACTTC
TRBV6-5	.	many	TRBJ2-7	CASSPDQGLPYEQYF	TGTGCCAGCAGTCCGGACCAGGGCCTCCCCTACGAGCAGTACTTC
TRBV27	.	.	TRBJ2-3	CASSSAFTDTQYF	TGTGCCAGCAGTTCAGCGTTCACAGATACGCAGTATTTT
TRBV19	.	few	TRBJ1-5	CASSFGGRSNQPQHF	TGTGCCAGTAGTTTTGGGGGCAGGAGCAATCAGCCCCAGCATTTT
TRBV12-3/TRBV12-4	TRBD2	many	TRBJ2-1	CASSLQAGVAYNEQFF	TGTGCCAGCAGTCTCCAAGCGGGAGTGGCCTACAATGAGCAGTTCTTC
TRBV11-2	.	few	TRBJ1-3	CASSPWTGNSGNTIYF	TGTGCCAGCAGCCCCTGGACGGGCAACTCTGGAAACACCATATATTTT
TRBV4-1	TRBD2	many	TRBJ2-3	CASSQANGRALTDTQYF	TGCGCCAGCAGCCAGGCGAACGGGAGGGCCCTCACAGATACGCAGTATTTT
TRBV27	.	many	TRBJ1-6	CASSFQGRNSPLHF	TGTGCCAGCAGTTTTCAGGGGAGAAATTCACCCCTCCACTTT
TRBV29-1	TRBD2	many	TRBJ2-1	CSVEDWSGIRNEQFF	TGCAGCGTTGAAGATTGGAGCGGGATTCGAAATGAGCAGTTCTTC
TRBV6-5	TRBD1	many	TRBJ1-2	CASKTGHELYGYTF	TGTGCCAGCAAGACAGGGCACGAACTCTATGGCTACACCTTC
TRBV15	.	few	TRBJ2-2	CATSRDLGQLLNTGELFF	TGTGCCACCAGCAGAGATCTTGGACAACTCCTGAACACCGGGGAGCTGTTTTTT
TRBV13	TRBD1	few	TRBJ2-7	CASSLMTGTGGDEQYF	TGTGCCAGCAGCTTGATGACCGGGACAGGGGGCGATGAGCAGTACTTC
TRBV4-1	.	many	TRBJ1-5	CASSHTTVGQPQHF	TGCGCCAGCAGCCATACAACGGTAGGTCAGCCCCAGCATTTT
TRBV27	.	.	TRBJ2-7	CASSLSIASHEQYF	TGTGCCAGCAGTTTATCGATAGCTAGCCACGAGCAGTACTTC
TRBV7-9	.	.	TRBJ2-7	CASSFGREQYF	TGTGCCAGCAGCTTCGGCCGCGAGCAGTACTTC
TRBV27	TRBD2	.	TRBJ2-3	CASSRWLAGVGDTQYF	TGTGCCAGCAGTAGGTGGCTAGCGGGAGTTGGTGATACGCAGTATTTT
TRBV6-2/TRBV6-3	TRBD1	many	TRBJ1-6	CASSQRHGTALQGSLHF	TGTGCCAGCAGCCAGAGACACGGGACAGCTCTTCAGGGATCCCTCCACTTT
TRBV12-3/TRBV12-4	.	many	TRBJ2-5	CASSLGGGGETQYF	TGTGCCAGCAGTTTGGGAGGGGGGGGCGAGACCCAGTACTTC
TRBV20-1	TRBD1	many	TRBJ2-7	CSARPGQNYEQYF	TGCAGTGCTAGACCGGGACAGAATTACGAGCAGTACTTC
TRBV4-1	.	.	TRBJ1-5	CASSQAGGGLSQPQHF	TGCGCCAGCAGCCAGGCCGGGGGCGGGCTGAGTCAGCCCCAGCATTTT
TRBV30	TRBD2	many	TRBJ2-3	CAWTSGTDTQYF	TGTGCCTGGACTAGCGGAACAGATACGCAGTATTTT
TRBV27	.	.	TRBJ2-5	CASSLFSGYQETQYF	TGTGCCAGCAGTTTATTCTCCGGATACCAAGAGACCCAGTACTTC
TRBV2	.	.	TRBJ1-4	CAGREGLPSEGLFF	TGTGCCGGACGGGAGGGACTACCTAGCGAGGGGCTGTTTTTT
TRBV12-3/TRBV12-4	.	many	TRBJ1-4	CASTKAPYPEKLFF	TGTGCCAGCACGAAGGCGCCTTATCCTGAAAAACTGTTTTTT
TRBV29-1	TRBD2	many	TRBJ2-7	CSGGEGLAYEQYF	TGCAGCGGGGGGGAGGGCCTTGCCTACGAGCAGTACTTC
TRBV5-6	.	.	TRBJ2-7	CASSLGRRFSYEQYF	TGTGCCAGCAGCTTGGGACGGAGGTTCTCCTACGAGCAGTACTTC
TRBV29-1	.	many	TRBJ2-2	CSLRQVNTGELFF	TGCAGCTTACGACAGGTTAACACCGGGGAGCTGTTTTTT
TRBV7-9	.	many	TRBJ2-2	CASSGRETGAPGELFF	TGTGCCAGCAGCGGACGAGAAACAGGTGCCCCCGGGGAGCTGTTTTTT
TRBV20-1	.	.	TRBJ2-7	CSARVGPGKNRPSSYEQYF	TGCAGTGCTAGAGTTGGCCCGGGAAAAAATCGACCGAGCTCCTACGAGCAGTACTTC
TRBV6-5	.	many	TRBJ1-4	CASSYSLEGKLFF	TGTGCCAGCAGTTACTCGCTGGAGGGAAAACTGTTTTTT
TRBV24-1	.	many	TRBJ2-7	CATSGELYEQYF	TGTGCCACCAGTGGCGAACTCTACGAGCAGTACTTC
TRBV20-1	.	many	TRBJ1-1	CSARDRTASVSTEAFF	TGCAGTGCTAGAGATCGGACGGCCTCTGTGAGCACTGAAGCTTTCTTT
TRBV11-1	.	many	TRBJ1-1	CASSVGTVNMNTEAFF	TGTGCCAGCAGCGTCGGGACCGTCAACATGAACACTGAAGCTTTCTTT
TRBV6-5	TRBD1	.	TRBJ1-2	CASTTQGAFYGYTF	TGTGCCAGCACCACCCAGGGGGCGTTCTATGGCTACACCTTC
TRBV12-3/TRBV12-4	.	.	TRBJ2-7	CASSLISPASPLYEQYF	TGTGCCAGCAGTTTAATTTCTCCGGCTTCACCCCTCTACGAGCAGTACTTC
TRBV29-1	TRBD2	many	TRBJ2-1	CSAGGSLAGTGEQFF	TGCAGCGCCGGAGGGAGCCTAGCGGGGACCGGTGAGCAGTTCTTC